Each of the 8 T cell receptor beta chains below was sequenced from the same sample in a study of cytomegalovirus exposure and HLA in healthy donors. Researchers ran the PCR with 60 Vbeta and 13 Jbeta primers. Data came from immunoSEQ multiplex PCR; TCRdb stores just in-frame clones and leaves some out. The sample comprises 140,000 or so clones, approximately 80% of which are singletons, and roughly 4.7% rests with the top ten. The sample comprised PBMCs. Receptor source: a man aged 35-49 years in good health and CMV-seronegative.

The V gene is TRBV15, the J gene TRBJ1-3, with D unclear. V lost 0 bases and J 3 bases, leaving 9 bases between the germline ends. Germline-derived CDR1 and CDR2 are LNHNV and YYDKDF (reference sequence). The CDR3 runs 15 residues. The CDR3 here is CATSRERGFGNTIYF. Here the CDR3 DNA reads TGTGCCACCAGCAGAGAACGCGGGTTTGGAAACACCATATATTTT.

CDR3 amino acids: CASRGQGATEAFF. The CDR3 DNA reads TGTGCCAGCAGGGGACAGGGGGCGACTGAAGCTTTCTTT. The chain uses TRBV2 and TRBJ1-1; 12 bases fit TRBD1. Germline V gene sequence: CDR1 SNHLY, CDR2 FYNNEI. The CDR3 covers 13 residues. V gave up 6 bases and J gave up 5 bases; unmatched junction bases: 1.

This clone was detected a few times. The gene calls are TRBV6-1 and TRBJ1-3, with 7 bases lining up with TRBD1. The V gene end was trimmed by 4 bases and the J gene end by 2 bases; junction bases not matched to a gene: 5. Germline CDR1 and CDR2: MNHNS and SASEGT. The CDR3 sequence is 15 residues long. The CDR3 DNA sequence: TGTGCCAGCAGTGCGTCCGACAGGGCTGGAAACACCATATATTTT. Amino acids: CASSASDRAGNTIYF.

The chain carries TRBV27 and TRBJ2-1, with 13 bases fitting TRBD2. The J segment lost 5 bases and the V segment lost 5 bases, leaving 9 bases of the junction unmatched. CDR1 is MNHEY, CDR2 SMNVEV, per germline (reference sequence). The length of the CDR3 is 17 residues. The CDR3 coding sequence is TGTGCCAGCAGTCCCAGACTAGCGGGGGGCGTCCACAATGAGCAGTTCTTC. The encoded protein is CASSPRLAGGVHNEQFF.

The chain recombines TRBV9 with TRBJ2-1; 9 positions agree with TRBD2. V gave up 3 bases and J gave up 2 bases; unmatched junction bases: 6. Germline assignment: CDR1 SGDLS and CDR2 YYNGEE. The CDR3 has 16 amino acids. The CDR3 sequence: CASSDPGGGAYNEQFF. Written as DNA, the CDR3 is TGTGCCAGCAGCGACCCGGGCGGGGGGGCCTACAATGAGCAGTTCTTC.

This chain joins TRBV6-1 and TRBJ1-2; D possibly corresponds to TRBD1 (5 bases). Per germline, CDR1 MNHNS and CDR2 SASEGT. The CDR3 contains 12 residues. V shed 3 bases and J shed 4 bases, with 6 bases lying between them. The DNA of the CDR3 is TGTGCCAGCAGTGAGCAGGGCTATGGCTACACCTTC. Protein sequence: CASSEQGYGYTF.

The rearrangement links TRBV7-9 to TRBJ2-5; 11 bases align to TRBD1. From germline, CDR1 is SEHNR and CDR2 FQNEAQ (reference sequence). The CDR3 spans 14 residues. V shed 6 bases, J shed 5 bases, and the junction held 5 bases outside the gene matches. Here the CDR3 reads CASSRDRGEETQYF. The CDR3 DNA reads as TGTGCCAGCAGTAGGGACAGGGGGGAGGAGACCCAGTACTTC.

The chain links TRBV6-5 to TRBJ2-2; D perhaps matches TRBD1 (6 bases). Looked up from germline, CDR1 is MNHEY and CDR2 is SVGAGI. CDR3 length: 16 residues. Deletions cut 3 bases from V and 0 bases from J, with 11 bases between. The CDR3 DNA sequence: TGTGCCAGCAGTTATTTGGACAGCGCGAACACCGGGGAGCTGTTTTTT. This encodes CASSYLDSANTGELFF.